This T cell receptor beta chain was sequenced in a study of T-cell reconstitution after alpha-beta-depleted transplantation in children. Study observations and caveats: The authors attributed T-cell counts and diversity one year after transplant mostly to newly produced T cells. Recipient T cells and thymic progenitors that survived were the source of the high TCRbeta diversity seen at day 60 in some patients. The study reportedly traced alpha-beta T cells about two months after transplant to several hundred expanded graft clones.

Worth noting for this clonotype: Its antigen is not identified.

Unique molecular identifiers were built into the TCRbeta library. TCRdb fed the PCR reads into MiXCR, producing one record per CDR3 protein. The sample yields about 290,000 distinct CDR3 sequences, 6.5% to 9% seen once. The TCR originated in a female patient aged 2-15 years who had a stem cell transplant for Fanconi anemia, so the T cells may come from the graft donor. The material sequenced was peripheral blood, taken 360 days after TCRalphabeta/CD19-depleted stem cell transplant.

CDR3 sequence reads: CSAPDRNYGYTF. Here the CDR3 DNA reads TGCAGTGCCCCCGACAGGAACTATGGCTACACCTTC. The chain links TRBV20-1 to TRBJ1-2; perhaps TRBD1 as D (6 bases). The CDR3 totals 12 residues. CDR1 is DFQATT, CDR2 SNEGSKA, per germline (reference sequence). Trimming took 6 bases from V and 2 from J, leaving 10 bases between them.